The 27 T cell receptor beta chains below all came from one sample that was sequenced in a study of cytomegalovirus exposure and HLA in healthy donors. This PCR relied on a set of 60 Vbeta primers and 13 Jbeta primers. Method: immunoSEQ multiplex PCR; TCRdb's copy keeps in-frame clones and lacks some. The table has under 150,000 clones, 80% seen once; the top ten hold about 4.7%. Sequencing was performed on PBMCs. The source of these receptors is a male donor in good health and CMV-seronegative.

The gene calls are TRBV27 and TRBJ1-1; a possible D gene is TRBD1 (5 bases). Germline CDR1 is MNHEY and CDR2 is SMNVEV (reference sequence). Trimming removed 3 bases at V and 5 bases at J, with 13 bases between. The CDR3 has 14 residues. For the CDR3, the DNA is TGTGCCAGCAGTTTCAGTTCTCAGGGAACTGAAGCTTTCTTT. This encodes CASSFSSQGTEAFF.

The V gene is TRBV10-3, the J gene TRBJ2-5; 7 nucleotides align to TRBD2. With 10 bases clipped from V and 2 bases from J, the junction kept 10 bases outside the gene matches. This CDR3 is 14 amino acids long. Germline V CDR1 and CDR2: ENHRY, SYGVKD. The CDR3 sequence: CATDRGEGQETQYF. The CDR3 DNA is TGTGCCACTGACCGCGGGGAGGGGCAAGAGACCCAGTACTTC.

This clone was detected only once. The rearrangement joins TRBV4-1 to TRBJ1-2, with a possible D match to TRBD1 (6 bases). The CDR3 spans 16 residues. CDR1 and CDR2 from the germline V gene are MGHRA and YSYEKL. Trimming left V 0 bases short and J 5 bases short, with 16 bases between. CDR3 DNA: TGCGCCAGCAGCCAAGAAGGAGGCAGGGGATCATATGGCTACACCTTC. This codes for CASSQEGGRGSYGYTF.

The CDR3 here is CASKSGTASSYEQYF. The CDR3 DNA is TGTGCCAGCAAGTCCGGGACAGCGAGCTCCTACGAGCAGTACTTC. The rearrangement joins TRBV28 to TRBJ2-7; 7 bases are shared with TRBD1. This CDR3 has 15 residues. V gave up 7 bases and J gave up 0 bases; unmatched junction bases: 9. The V gene's germline CDR1 is MDHEN and CDR2 SYDVKM.

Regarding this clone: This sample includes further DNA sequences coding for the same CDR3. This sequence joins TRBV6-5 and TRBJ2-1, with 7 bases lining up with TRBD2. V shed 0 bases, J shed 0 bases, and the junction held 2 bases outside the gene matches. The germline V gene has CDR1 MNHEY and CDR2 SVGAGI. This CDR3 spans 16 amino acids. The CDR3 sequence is CASSYSSGGSYNEQFF. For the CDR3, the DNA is TGTGCCAGCAGTTACTCTTCGGGGGGCTCCTACAATGAGCAGTTCTTC.

The CDR3 DNA is TGTGCCAGCAGCTTATTCCCCCCGGGACTAGCGGGGTCCGGGGAGCTGTTTTTT. Its protein product is CASSLFPPGLAGSGELFF. The rearrangement links TRBV7-3 to TRBJ2-2; 13 bases are a match to TRBD2. The CDR3 is 18 amino acids. Germline V gene lookup returns CDR1 SGHTA and CDR2 FQGTGA. Germline trimming cut 2 bases from V and 6 bases from J; bases unmatched to any gene: 9.

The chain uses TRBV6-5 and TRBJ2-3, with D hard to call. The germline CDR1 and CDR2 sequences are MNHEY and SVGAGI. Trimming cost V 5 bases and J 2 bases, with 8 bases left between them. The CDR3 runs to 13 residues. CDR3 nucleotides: TGTGCCAGCAGTCCAGTGAACACAGATACGCAGTATTTT. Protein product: CASSPVNTDTQYF.

The CDR3, as DNA: TGTGCCAGCAGGGTTCTCTCTGGAAACACCATATATTTT. Its translation: CASRVLSGNTIYF. The gene calls are TRBV19 and TRBJ1-3, with D perhaps matching TRBD1 (5 bases). Between the trimmed V and J ends, which lost 9 bases and 0 bases, there was a span of 9 bases. The CDR3 consists of 13 residues. In germline, CDR1 is LNHDA, CDR2 SQIVND (reference sequence).

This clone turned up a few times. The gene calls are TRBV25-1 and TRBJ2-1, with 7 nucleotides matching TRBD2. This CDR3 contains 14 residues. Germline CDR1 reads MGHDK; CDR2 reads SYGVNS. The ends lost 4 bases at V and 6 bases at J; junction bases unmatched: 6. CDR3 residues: CASSGPPGGNEQFF. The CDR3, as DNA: TGTGCCAGCAGTGGTCCCCCGGGGGGCAATGAGCAGTTCTTC.

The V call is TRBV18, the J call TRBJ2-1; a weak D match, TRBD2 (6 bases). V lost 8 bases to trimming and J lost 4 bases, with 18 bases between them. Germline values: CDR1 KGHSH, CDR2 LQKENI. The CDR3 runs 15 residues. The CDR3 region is CASALDWRGYNEQFF. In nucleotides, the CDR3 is TGTGCCAGCGCCCTGGACTGGAGGGGATACAATGAGCAGTTCTTC.

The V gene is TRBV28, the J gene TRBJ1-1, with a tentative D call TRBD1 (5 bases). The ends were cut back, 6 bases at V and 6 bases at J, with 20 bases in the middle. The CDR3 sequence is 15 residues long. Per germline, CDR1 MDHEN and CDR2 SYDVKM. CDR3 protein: CASSSATRVRAEAFF. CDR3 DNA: TGTGCCAGCAGCTCCGCCACCAGGGTAAGGGCTGAAGCTTTCTTT.

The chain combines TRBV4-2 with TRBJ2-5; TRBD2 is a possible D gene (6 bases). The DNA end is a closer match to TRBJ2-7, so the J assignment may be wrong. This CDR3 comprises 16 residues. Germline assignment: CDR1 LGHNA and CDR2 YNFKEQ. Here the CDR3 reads CASSQDGAGGSYEQYF. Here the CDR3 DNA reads TGTGCCAGCAGCCAAGATGGAGCGGGCGGCTCCTACGAGCAGTACTTC.

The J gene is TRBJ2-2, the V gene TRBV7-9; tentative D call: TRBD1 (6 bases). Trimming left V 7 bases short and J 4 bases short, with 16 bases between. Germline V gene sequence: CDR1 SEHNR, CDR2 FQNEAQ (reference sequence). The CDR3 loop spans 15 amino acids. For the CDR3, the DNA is TGTGCCAGCATCGAACAGGGTTTGGGCACCGGGGAGCTGTTTTTT. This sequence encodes CASIEQGLGTGELFF.

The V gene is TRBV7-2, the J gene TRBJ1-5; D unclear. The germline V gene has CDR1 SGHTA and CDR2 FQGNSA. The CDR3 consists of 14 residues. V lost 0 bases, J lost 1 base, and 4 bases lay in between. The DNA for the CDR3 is TGTGCCAGCAGCTTAGCGTTAAGCAATCAGCCCCAGCATTTT. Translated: CASSLALSNQPQHF.

CDR3 protein: CASRLGAGTDTQYF. The CDR3 nucleotides read TGTGCCAGCAGGCTCGGTGCCGGCACAGATACGCAGTATTTT. The rearrangement joins TRBV14 to TRBJ2-3; no clear D. V was clipped by 6 bases and J by 1 base, with 11 bases between them. The CDR3 runs 14 residues. The germline gives CDR1 SGHDN, CDR2 FVKESK. Drawing the rest from reference TRBV14 and TRBJ2-3, the complete variable domain is EAGVTQFPSHSVIEKGQTVTLRCDPISGHDNLYWYRRVMGKEIKFLLHFVKESKQDESGMPNNRFLAERTGGTYSTLKVQPAELEDSGVYFCASRLGAGTDTQYFGPGTRLTVL.

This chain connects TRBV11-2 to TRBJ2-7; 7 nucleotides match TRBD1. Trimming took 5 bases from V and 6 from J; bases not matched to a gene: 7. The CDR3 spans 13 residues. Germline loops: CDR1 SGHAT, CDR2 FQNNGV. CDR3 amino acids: CASSPQQGLEQYF. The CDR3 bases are TGTGCCAGCAGCCCTCAACAGGGGCTCGAGCAGTACTTC.

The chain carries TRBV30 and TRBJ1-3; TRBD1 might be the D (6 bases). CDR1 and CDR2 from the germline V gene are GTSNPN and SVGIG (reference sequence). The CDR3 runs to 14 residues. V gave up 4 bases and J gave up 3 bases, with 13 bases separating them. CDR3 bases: TGTGCCTGGATTGGGGGGGCATTTGGAAACACCATATATTTT. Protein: CAWIGGAFGNTIYF.

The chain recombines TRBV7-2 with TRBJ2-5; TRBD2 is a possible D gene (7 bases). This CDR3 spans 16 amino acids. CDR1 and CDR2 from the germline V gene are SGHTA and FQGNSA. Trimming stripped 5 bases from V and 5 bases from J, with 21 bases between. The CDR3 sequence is CASSTYRGGTTETQYF. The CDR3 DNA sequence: TGTGCCAGCAGCACCTATAGGGGGGGCACGACGGAGACCCAGTACTTC.

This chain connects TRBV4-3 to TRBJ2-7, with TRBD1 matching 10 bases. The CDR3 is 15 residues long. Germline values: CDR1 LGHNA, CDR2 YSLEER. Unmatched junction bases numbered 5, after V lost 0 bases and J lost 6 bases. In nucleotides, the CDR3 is TGCGCCAGCAGCCAAGATAGGACAGGGGGGAGCGAGCAGTACTTC. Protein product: CASSQDRTGGSEQYF.

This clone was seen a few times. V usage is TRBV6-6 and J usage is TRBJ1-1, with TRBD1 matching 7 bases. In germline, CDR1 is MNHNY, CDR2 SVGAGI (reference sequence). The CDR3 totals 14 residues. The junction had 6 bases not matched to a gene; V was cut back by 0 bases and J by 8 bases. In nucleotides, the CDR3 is TGTGCCAGCAGTTACTCTACATCGGACAGGGAAGCTTTCTTT. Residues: CASSYSTSDREAFF.

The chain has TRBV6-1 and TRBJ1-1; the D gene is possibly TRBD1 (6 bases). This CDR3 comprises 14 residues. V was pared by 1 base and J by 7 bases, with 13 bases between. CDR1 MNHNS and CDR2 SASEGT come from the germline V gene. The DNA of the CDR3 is TGTGCCAGCAGTGAAGGATCTCGCAGGGGTGAAGCTTTCTTT. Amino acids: CASSEGSRRGEAFF.

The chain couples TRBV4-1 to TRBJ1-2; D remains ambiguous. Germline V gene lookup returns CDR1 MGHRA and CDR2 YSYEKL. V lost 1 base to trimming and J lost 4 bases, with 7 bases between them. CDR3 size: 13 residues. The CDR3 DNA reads TGCGCCAGCAGCCAAGGAGAACTCTATGGCTACACCTTC. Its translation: CASSQGELYGYTF.

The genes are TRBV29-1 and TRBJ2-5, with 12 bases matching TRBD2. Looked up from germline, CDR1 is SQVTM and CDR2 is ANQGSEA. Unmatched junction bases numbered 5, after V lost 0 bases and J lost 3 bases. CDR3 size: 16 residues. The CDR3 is CSVEDTSGGQEETQYF. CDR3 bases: TGCAGCGTTGAAGATACTAGCGGGGGGCAAGAAGAGACCCAGTACTTC.

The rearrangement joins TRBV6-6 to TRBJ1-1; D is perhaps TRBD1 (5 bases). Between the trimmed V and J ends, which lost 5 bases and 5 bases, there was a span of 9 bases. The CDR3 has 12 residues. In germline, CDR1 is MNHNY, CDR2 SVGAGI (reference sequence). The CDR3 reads CASSDQGTEAFF. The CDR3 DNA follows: TGTGCCAGCAGTGACCAGGGAACTGAAGCTTTCTTT.

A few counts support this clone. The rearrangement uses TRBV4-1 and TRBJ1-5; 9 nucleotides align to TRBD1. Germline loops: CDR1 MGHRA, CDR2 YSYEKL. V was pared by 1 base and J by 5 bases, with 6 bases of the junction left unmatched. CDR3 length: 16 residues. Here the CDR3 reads CASSQALGQGYQPQHF. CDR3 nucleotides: TGCGCCAGCAGCCAAGCGTTAGGACAGGGGTATCAGCCCCAGCATTTT.

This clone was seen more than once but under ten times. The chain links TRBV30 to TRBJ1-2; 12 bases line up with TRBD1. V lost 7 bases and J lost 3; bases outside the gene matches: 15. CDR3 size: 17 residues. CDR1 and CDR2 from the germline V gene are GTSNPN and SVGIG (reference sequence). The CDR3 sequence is CASISRDRGPPDYGYTF. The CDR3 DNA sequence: TGTGCCTCGATATCCCGGGACAGGGGGCCCCCTGACTATGGCTACACCTTC. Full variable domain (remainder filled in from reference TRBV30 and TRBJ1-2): SQTIHQWPATLVQPVGSPLSLECTVEGTSNPNLYWYRQAAGRGLQLLFYSVGIGQISSEVPQNLSASRPQDRQFILSSKKLLLSDSGFYLCASISRDRGPPDYGYTFGSGTRLTVV.

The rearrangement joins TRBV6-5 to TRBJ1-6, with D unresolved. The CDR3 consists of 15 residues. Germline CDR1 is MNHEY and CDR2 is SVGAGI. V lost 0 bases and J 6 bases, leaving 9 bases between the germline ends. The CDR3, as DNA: TGTGCCAGCAGTTACTCCGGGAGCGGTAATTCACCCCTCCACTTT. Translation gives CASSYSGSGNSPLHF.